This T cell receptor (beta chain) derives from a study of a mutant IDH1 vaccine in newly diagnosed glioma. Study-wide context: Earlier treatment was radiotherapy, temozolomide, or both, with most getting both.

General study results and limits: Pseudoprogression seemed unrelated to changes in top peripheral T cell clonotypes.

Time point reported: baseline, week 1 (first vaccination visit). As to treatment: pre-vaccination baseline after standard-of-care therapy. Patients carried new grade 3 or 4 IDH1-mutant astrocytomas lacking nuclear ATRX. Clones were sequenced by immunoSEQ multiplex PCR, and TCRdb holds only the in-frame ones, with some missing. The data contain 65,000 to 70,000 clones, 65% to 85% of them singletons. Note on this clone: The antigen is undetermined.

This CDR3 spans 16 amino acids. Trimming took off 2 bases at V and 7 bases at J, with 20 bases between the two ends. Looked up from germline, CDR1 is LNHDA and CDR2 is SQIVND (reference sequence). This clonotype was sampled from a woman aged 18 to 35 with glioma. Some clones in this sample may be carry-over from other donors' samples. The chain joins TRBV19 to TRBJ1-2; a weak D match, TRBD1 (6 bases). The material sequenced was peripheral blood mononuclear cells (PBMCs), taken from a glioma patient treated with radiotherapy, temozolomide or both. DNA of the CDR3: TGTGCCAGTAGTATAACGGCGACCTCCCTAGGGGGTGGCTACACCTTC. Its protein is CASSITATSLGGGYTF.